This T cell receptor beta chain was identified during a study of cytomegalovirus exposure and HLA in healthy donors. The PCR had 60 Vbeta and 13 Jbeta primers. The protocol was immunoSEQ multiplex PCR, while the TCRdb copy is restricted to in-frame clones and leaves out a portion. The table has some 160,000 clones, over 60% seen once. This CDR3 spans 15 amino acids. Germline lookup yields CDR1 SGHDN and CDR2 FVKESK. J gave up 4 bases and V 5 bases, and 10 bases lay outside the gene matches. The rearrangement links TRBV14 to TRBJ2-7, with 8 nucleotides matching TRBD1. The receptor was isolated from a man aged 35 to 55 in good health and CMV-seronegative. Input material: PBMCs. CDR3 bases: TGTGCCAGCAGCAAAACAGGGGGGCTCGGATACGAGCAGTACTTC. Translating it yields CASSKTGGLGYEQYF.